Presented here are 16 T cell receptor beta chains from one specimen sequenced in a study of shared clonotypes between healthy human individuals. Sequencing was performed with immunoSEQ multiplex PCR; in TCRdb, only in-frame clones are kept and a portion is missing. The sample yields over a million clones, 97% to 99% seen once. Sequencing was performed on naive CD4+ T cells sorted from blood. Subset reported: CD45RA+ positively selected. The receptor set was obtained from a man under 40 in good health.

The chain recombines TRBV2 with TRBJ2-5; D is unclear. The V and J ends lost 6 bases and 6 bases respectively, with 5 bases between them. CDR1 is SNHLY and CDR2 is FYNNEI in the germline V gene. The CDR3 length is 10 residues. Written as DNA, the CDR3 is TGTGCCAGCAGCAGAAAGACCCAGTACTTC. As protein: CASSRKTQYF.

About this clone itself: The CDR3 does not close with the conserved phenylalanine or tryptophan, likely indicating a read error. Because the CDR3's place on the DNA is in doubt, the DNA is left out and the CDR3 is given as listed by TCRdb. The CDR3: CASSKGVVGLK. The rearrangement uses TRBV21-1 and TRBJ2-7; the table names TRBD1, a call not compared with the DNA. TRBV21-1 is a recognized pseudogene. The length of the CDR3 is 11 amino acids, counting both ends.

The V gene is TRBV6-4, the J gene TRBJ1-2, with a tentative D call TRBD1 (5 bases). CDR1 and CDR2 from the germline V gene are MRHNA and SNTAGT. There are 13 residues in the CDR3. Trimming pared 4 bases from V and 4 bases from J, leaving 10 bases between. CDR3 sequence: CASSVAGGYGYTF. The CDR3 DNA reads TGTGCCAGCAGTGTAGCGGGGGGCTATGGCTACACCTTC.

The CDR3 sequence is CSVDIGNYGYTF. The CDR3 DNA reads TGCAGCGTTGACATTGGAAACTATGGCTACACCTTC. The chain combines TRBV29-1 with TRBJ1-2, with no clear D. The germline V gene has CDR1 SQVTM and CDR2 ANQGSEA. V gave up 3 bases and J gave up 2 bases, with 7 bases separating them. CDR3 size: 12 residues.

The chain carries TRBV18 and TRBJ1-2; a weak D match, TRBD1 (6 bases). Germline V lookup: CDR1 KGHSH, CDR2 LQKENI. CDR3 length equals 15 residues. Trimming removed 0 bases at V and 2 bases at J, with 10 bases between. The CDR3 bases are TGTGCCAGCTCACCACCGGGACATTTGAACTATGGCTACACCTTC. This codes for CASSPPGHLNYGYTF.

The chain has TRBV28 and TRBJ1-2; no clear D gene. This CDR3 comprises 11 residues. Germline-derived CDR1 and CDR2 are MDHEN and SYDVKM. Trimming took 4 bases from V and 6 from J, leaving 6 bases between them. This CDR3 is CASSSWDGYTF. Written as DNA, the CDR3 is TGTGCCAGCAGTTCCTGGGATGGCTACACCTTC.

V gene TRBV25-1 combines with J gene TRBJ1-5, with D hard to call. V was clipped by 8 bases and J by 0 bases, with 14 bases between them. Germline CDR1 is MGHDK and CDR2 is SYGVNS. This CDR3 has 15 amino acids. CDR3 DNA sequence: TGTGCCAGCTCCCGTGGGAGAGATAGCAATCAGCCCCAGCATTTT. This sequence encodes CASSRGRDSNQPQHF.

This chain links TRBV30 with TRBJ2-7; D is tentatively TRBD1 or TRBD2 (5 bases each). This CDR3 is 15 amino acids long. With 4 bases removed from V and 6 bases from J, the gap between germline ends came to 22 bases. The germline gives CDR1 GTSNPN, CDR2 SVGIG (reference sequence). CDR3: CAWTISKGPAGEQYF. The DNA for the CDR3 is TGTGCCTGGACCATCTCAAAGGGGCCCGCGGGCGAGCAGTACTTC.

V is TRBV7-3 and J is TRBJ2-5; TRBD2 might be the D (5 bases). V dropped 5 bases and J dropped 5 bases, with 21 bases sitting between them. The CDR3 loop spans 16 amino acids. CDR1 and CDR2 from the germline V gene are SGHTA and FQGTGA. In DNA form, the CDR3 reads TGTGCCAGCAGCCCGAGGGCCTCCCCCAGACTGGAGACCCAGTACTTC. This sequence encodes CASSPRASPRLETQYF.

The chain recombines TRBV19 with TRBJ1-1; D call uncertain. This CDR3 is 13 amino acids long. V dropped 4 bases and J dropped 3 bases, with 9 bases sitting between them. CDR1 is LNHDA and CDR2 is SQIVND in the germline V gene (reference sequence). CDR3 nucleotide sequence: TGTGCCAGTAGTAGGGTTGAGGACACTGAAGCTTTCTTT. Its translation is CASSRVEDTEAFF. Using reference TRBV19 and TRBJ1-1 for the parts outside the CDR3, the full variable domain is DGGITQSPKYLFRKEGQNVTLSCEQNLNHDAMYWYRQDPGQGLRLIYYSQIVNDFQKGDIAEGYSVSREKKESFPLTVTSAQKNPTAFYLCASSRVEDTEAFFGQGTRLTVV.

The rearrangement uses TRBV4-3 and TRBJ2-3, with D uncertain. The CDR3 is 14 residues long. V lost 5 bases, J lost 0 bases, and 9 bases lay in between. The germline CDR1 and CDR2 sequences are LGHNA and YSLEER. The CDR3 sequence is CASSRRESTDTQYF. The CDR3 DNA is TGCGCCAGCAGCAGGAGAGAGAGCACAGATACGCAGTATTTT.

The DNA of the CDR3 is TGTGCCAGCAGCCCCGGTGCGGGGAGAGGGACAGATACGCAGTATTTT. It is translated as CASSPGAGRGTDTQYF. The J gene is TRBJ2-3, the V gene TRBV11-3; TRBD2 might be the D (6 bases). The CDR3 runs 16 residues. V lost 5 bases and J 3 bases, leaving 18 bases between the germline ends. Germline assignment: CDR1 SGHNT and CDR2 YENEEA.

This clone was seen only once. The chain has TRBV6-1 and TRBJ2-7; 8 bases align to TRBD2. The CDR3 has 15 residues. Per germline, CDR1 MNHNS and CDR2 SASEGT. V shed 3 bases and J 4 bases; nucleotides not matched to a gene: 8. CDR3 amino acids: CASSESGSLSYEQYF. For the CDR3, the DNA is TGTGCCAGCAGTGAGAGCGGGAGTCTTTCTTACGAGCAGTACTTC.

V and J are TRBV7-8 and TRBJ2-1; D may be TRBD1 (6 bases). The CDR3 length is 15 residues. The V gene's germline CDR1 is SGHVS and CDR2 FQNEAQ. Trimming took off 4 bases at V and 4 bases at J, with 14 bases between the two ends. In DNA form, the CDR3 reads TGTGCCAGCAGCTCCCGGCTAGGGGGTTACAATGAGCAGTTCTTC. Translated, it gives CASSSRLGGYNEQFF.

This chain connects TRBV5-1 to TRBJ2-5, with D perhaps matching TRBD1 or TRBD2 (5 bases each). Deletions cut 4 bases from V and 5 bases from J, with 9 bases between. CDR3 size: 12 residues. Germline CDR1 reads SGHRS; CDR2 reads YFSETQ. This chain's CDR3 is CASSRDDETQYF. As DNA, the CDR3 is TGCGCCAGCAGCCGGGACGATGAGACCCAGTACTTC.

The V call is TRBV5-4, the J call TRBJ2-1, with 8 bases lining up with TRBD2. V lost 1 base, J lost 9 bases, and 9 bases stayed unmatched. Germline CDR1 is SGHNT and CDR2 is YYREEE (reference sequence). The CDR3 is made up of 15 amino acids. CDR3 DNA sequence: TGTGCCAGCAGCTTGTTGGCCGCGGGAGGAGGTGAGCAGTTCTTC. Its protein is CASSLLAAGGGEQFF.